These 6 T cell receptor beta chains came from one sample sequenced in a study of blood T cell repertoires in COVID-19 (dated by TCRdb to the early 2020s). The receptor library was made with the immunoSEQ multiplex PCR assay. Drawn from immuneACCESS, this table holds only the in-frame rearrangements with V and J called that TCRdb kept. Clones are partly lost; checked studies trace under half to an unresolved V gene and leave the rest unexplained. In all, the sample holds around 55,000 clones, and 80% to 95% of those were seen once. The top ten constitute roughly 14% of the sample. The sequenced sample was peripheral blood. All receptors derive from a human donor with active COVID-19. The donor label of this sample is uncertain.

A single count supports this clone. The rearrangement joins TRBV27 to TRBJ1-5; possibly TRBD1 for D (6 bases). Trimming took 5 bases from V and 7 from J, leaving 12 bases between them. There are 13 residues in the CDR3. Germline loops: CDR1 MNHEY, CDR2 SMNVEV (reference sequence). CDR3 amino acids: CASSLETGQPQHF. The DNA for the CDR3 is TGTGCCAGCAGTCTAGAGACAGGACAGCCCCAGCATTTT.

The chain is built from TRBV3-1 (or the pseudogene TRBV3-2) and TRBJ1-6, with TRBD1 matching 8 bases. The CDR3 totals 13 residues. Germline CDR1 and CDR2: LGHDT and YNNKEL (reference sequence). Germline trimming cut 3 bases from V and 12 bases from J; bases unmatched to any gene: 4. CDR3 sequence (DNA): TGTGCCAGCAGCCAGGACAGGGTAAGACCCCTCCACTTT. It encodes CASSQDRVRPLHF.

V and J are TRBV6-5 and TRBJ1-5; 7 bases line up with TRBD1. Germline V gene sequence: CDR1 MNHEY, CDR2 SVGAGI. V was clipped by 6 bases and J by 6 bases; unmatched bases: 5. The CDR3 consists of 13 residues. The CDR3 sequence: CASSTGEGQPQHF. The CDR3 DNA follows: TGTGCCAGCAGCACAGGGGAAGGTCAGCCCCAGCATTTT.

The CDR3 here is CASSTRTGESYEQYF. The CDR3 DNA reads TGTGCCAGCAGCACCCGGACAGGGGAATCGTACGAGCAGTACTTC. The gene calls are TRBV7-9 and TRBJ2-7; 9 positions match TRBD1. V was pared by 5 bases and J by 4 bases, with 9 bases of the junction left unmatched. This CDR3 is built from 15 residues. The germline V gene encodes CDR1 SEHNR and CDR2 FQNEAQ (reference sequence). Full variable domain (remainder filled in from reference TRBV7-9 and TRBJ2-7): DTGVSQNPRHKITKRGQNVTFRCDPISEHNRLYWYRQTLGQGPEFLTYFQNEAQLEKSRLLSDRFSAERPKGSFSTLEIQRTEQGDSAMYLCASSTRTGESYEQYFGPGTRLTVT.

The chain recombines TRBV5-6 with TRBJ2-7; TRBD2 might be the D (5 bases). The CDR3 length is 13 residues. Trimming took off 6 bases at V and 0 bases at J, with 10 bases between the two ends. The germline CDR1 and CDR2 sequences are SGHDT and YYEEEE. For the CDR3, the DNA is TGTGCCAGCAAGCAGCGGCACTCCTACGAGCAGTACTTC. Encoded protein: CASKQRHSYEQYF. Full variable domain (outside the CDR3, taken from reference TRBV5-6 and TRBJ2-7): DAGVTQSPTHLIKTRGQQVTLRCSPKSGHDTVSWYQQALGQGPQFIFQYYEEEERQRGNFPDRFSGHQFPNYSSELNVNALLLGDSALYLCASKQRHSYEQYFGPGTRLTVT.

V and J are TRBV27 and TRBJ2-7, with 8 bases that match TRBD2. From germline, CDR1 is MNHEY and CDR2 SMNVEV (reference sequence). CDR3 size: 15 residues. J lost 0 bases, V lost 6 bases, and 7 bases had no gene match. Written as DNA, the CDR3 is TGTGCCAGCAGGATCACTAGCGGACTCTCCTACGAGCAGTACTTC. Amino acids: CASRITSGLSYEQYF.